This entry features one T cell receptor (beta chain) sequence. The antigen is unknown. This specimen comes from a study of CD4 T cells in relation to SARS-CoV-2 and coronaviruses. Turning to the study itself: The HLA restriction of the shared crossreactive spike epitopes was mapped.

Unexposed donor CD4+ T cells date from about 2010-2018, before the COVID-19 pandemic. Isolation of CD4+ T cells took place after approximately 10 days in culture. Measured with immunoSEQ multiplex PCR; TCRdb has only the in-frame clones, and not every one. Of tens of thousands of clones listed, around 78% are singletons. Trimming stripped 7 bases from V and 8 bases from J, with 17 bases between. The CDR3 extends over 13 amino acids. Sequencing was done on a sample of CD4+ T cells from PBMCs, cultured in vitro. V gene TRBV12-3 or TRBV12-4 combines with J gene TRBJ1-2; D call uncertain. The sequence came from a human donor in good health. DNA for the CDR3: TGTGCCAGCACCGTGGATAGTGAGGGCGGCTACACCTTC. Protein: CASTVDSEGGYTF.